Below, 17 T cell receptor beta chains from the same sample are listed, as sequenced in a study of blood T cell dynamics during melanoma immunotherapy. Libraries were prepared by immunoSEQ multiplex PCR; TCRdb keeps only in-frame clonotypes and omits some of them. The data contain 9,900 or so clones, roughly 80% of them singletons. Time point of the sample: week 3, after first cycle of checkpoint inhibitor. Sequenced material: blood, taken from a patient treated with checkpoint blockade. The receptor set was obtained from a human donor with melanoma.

For the CDR3, the DNA is TGTGCCAGCAGCGTAGCCGGGGGCAGAACTAATGAAAAACTGTTTTTT. Translation: CASSVAGGRTNEKLFF. The chain joins TRBV9 to TRBJ1-4; a weak D match, TRBD1 (6 bases). Germline V CDR1 and CDR2: SGDLS, YYNGEE. The CDR3 has 16 residues. Trimming removed 0 bases from V and 1 base from J, with 10 bases in between.

Here the CDR3 reads CASSEGAGANTGELFF. CDR3 nucleotides: TGTGCCAGCAGTGAAGGGGCGGGAGCAAACACCGGGGAGCTGTTTTTT. The chain links TRBV6-1 to TRBJ2-2; 7 bases map to TRBD2. V trimming: 1 base; J trimming: 2 bases; junction bases outside the gene matches: 4. The CDR3 has 16 residues. CDR1 MNHNS and CDR2 SASEGT come from the germline V gene.

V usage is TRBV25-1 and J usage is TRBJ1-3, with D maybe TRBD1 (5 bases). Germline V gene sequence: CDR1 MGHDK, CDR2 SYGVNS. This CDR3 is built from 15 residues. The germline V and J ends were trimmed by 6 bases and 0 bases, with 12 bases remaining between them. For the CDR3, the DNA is TGTGCCAGCAGAGCACAGGCGAGCTCTGGAAACACCATATATTTT. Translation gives CASRAQASSGNTIYF.

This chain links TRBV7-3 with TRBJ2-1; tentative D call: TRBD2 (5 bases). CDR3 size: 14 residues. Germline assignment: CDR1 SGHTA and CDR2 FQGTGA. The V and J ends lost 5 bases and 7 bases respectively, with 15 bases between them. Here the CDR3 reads CASSSSGGFNEQFF. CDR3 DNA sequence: TGTGCCAGCAGCAGCAGCGGAGGCTTTAATGAGCAGTTCTTC.

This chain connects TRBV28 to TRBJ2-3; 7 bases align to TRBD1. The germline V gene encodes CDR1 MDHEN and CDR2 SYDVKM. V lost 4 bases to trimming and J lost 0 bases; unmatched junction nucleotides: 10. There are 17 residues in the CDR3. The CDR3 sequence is CASSSNIRQGSTDTQYF. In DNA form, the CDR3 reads TGTGCCAGCAGTTCCAACATCAGACAGGGCAGCACAGATACGCAGTATTTT. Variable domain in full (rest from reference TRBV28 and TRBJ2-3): DVKVTQSSRYLVKRTGEKVFLECVQDMDHENMFWYRQDPGLGLRLIYFSYDVKMKEKGDIPEGYSVSREKKERFSLILESASTNQTSMYLCASSSNIRQGSTDTQYFGPGTRLTVL.

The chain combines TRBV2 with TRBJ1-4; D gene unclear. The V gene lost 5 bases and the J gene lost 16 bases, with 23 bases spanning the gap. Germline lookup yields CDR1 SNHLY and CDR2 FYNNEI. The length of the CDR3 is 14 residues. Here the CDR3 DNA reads TGTGCCAGCAGTTTTACCCCACTGGGTGGTTTGTCGTTTTTT. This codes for CASSFTPLGGLSFF.

The CDR3 protein is CASSRGRAYEQYF. CDR3 DNA sequence: TGTGCCAGCAGTCGGGGACGAGCCTACGAGCAGTACTTC. The J gene is TRBJ2-7, the V gene TRBV5-4; D tentatively fits TRBD1 or TRBD2 (5 bases each). Germline V CDR1 and CDR2: SGHNT, YYREEE (reference sequence). The CDR3 length is 13 residues. V was shortened by 5 bases and J by 2 bases, with 11 bases between the two germline ends.

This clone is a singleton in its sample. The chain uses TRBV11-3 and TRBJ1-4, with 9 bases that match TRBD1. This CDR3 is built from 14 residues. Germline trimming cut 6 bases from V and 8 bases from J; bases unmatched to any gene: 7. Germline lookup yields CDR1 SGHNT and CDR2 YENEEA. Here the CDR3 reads CASRSTGGIEKLFF. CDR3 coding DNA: TGTGCCAGCAGGTCGACAGGGGGGATAGAAAAACTGTTTTTT.

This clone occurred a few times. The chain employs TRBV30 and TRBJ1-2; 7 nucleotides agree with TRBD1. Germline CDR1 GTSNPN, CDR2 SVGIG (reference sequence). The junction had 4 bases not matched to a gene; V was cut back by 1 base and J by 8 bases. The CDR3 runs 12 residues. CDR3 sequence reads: CAWSGGGWGYTF. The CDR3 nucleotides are TGTGCCTGGAGTGGAGGGGGCTGGGGCTACACCTTC.

As DNA, the CDR3 is TGTGCCAGCAGCTTCGACAGGGTGAATTCAGATACGCAGTATTTT. Amino acids: CASSFDRVNSDTQYF. This chain links TRBV7-3 with TRBJ2-3; 7 positions match TRBD1. Germline values: CDR1 SGHTA, CDR2 FQGTGA. Trimming took 3 bases from V and 4 from J; bases not matched to a gene: 7. This CDR3 is 15 amino acids long.

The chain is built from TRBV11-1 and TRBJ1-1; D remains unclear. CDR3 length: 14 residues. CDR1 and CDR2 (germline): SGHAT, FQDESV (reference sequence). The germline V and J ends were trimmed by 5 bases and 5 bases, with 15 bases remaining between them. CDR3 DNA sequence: TGTGCCAGCAGCCCCACGGGCATGAGGACTGAAGCTTTCTTT. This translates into CASSPTGMRTEAFF.

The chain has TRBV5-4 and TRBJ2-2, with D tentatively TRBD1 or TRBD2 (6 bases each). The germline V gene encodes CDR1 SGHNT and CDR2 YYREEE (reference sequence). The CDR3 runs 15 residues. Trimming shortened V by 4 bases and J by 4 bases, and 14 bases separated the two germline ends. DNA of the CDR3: TGTGCCAGCAGCCTCCCGGGGGCGGCCACCGGGGAGCTGTTTTTT. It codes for CASSLPGAATGELFF.

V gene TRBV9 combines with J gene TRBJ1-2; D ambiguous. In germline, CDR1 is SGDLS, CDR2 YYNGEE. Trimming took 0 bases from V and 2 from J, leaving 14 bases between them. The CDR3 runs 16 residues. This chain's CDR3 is CASSVAPETPNYGYTF. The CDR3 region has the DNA TGTGCCAGCAGCGTAGCTCCTGAGACTCCCAACTATGGCTACACCTTC.

CDR3 sequence (DNA): TGTGCCAGCAGCTTCAGGGGCAATCAGCCCCAGCATTTT. It encodes CASSFRGNQPQHF. The chain has TRBV7-2 and TRBJ1-5; TRBD1 might be the D (5 bases). The germline V gene has CDR1 SGHTA and CDR2 FQGNSA. The CDR3 is made up of 13 amino acids. V dropped 3 bases and J dropped 2 bases, with 5 bases sitting between them.

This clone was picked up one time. This CDR3 reads CASSQADRGLNEQYF. CDR3 nucleotides: TGCGCCAGCAGCCAGGCGGACAGGGGGCTGAACGAGCAGTACTTC. V usage is TRBV4-3 and J usage is TRBJ2-7; the match to TRBD1 covers 11 bases. There are 15 residues in the CDR3. Per the germline V gene, CDR1 is LGHNA and CDR2 is YSLEER. J gave up 5 bases and V 3 bases, and 6 bases lay outside the gene matches.

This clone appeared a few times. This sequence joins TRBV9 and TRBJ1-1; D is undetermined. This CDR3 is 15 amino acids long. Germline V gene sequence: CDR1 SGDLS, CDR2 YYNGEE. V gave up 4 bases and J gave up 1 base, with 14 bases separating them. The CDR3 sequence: CASSPPGYENTEAFF. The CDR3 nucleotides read TGTGCCAGCAGCCCGCCGGGTTATGAGAACACTGAAGCTTTCTTT.

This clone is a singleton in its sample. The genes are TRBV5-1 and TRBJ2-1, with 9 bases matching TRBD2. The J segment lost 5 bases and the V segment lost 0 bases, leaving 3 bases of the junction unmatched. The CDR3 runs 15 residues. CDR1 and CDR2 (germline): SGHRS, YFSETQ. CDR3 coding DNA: TGCGCCAGCAGCTTGGTTAGCGGGAGTAACAATGAGCAGTTCTTC. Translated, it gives CASSLVSGSNNEQFF.